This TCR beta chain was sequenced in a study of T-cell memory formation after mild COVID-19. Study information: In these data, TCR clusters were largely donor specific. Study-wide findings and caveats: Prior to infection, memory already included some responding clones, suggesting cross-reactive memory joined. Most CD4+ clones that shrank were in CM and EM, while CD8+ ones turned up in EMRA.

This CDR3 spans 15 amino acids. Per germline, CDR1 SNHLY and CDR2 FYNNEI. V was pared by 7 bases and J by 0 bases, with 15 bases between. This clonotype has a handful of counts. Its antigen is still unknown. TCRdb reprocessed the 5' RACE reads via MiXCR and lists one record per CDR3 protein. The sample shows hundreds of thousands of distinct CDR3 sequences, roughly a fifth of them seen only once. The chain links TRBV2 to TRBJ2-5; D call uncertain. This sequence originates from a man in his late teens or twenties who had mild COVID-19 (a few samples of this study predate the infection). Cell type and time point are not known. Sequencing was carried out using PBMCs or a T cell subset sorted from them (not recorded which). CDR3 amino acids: CASNLARSYQETQYF. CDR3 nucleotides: TGTGCCAGCAACCTTGCCCGGTCATACCAAGAGACCCAGTACTTC.